This T cell receptor (beta chain) is drawn from a study of T cells in Graves' hyperthyroidism and ophthalmopathy. Amplified TCR beta CDR3 regions came from RNA transcripts. The HTBI primer set served for first-round RT-PCR of the TCR CDR3. TCRdb re-called the multiplex PCR reads with MiXCR, one entry per CDR3 protein. The sample lists about 350,000 distinct CDR3 sequences, about 15% occurring once. Trimming cost V 3 bases and J 10 bases, with 12 bases left between them. The CDR3 extends over 13 amino acids. Germline V CDR1 and CDR2: KGHDR, SFDVKD. This clonotype occurred a few times. The sample comprised blood. This TCR was recovered from a woman aged 25-40 years with Graves' hyperthyroidism. This chain uses TRBV24-1 with TRBJ2-1; D unclear. CDR3 bases: TGTGCCACCAGTGATCCTATCCCAGGAGAGCAGTTCTTC. Its protein product is CATSDPIPGEQFF.